Below are 6 T cell receptor beta chains sequenced from a single sample in a study of blood T cell repertoires in COVID-19. Only in-frame clones appear in the TCRdb table, and some are missing; sequencing was by immunoSEQ multiplex PCR. The sample has 300,000 to 400,000 clones; roughly 88% are singletons. Sequencing was performed on peripheral blood. Receptor source: a woman in her forties or fifties with active or convalescent COVID-19.

CDR3 bases: TGTGCCAGCAGTTTATCGAAAGGGAGGGCAGGGCTTCAGCCCCAGCATTTT. Protein product: CASSLSKGRAGLQPQHF. This sequence joins TRBV28 and TRBJ1-5, with D possibly TRBD1 on 5 matching bases. This CDR3 has 17 residues. Trimming cost V 1 base and J 6 bases, with 19 bases left between them. Germline lookup yields CDR1 MDHEN and CDR2 SYDVKM.

V usage is TRBV6-1 and J usage is TRBJ1-2; TRBD1 aligns across 9 bases. The CDR3 has 15 amino acids. With V trimmed by 3 bases and J by 3 bases, 5 bases remained unmatched. CDR1 MNHNS and CDR2 SASEGT come from the germline V gene. Written as DNA, the CDR3 is TGTGCCAGCAGTGAGAATTGGACAGGGGACTATGGCTACACCTTC. Its translation: CASSENWTGDYGYTF.

The CDR3 DNA reads TGTGCCAGCTCGCCCCGGACAGGAACCGACTATGGCTACACCTTC. It is translated as CASSPRTGTDYGYTF. This rearrangement joins TRBV6-4 to TRBJ1-2, with 7 bases aligning to TRBD1. V was clipped by 8 bases and J by 3 bases; unmatched bases: 12. This CDR3 region has 15 residues. Germline CDR1 MRHNA, CDR2 SNTAGT.

The chain is built from TRBV6-1 and TRBJ2-1; no firm D call. Germline V gene data show CDR1 as MNHNS and CDR2 as SASEGT. The V and J ends lost 2 bases and 2 bases respectively, with 13 bases between them. This CDR3 spans 16 amino acids. The CDR3 DNA sequence: TGTGCCAGCAGTGAACCTTTTAGAACCACCTACAATGAGCAGTTCTTC. Translated: CASSEPFRTTYNEQFF.

This clone was observed a handful of times. CDR3 region: CASSGGTASSGANVLTF. CDR3 bases: TGCGCCAGCAGTGGGGGGACAGCGAGCTCTGGGGCCAACGTCCTGACTTTC. V is TRBV5-1 and J is TRBJ2-6; tentative D call: TRBD1 (7 bases). Germline CDR1 is SGHRS and CDR2 is YFSETQ. Trimming took 5 bases from V and 0 from J, leaving 15 bases between them. CDR3 length: 17 amino acids.

The chain has TRBV6-2 or TRBV6-3 and TRBJ1-2; the match to TRBD1 covers 7 bases. There are 15 residues in the CDR3. Trimming removed 5 bases from V and 5 bases from J; junction bases left unmatched: 11. In germline, CDR1 is MNHEY, CDR2 SVGEGT. CDR3 amino acids: CASSRITGEFYGYTF. The CDR3 bases are TGTGCCAGCAGTCGCATAACAGGGGAATTTTATGGCTACACCTTC.